This paragraph reports one T cell receptor beta chain. Its target is not known. The source of the sample is a study of CD4 T cells in relation to SARS-CoV-2 and coronaviruses. V was shortened by 2 bases and J by 0 bases, with 5 bases between the two germline ends. Per the germline V gene, CDR1 is MNHEY and CDR2 is SVGEGT. The CDR3 extends over 14 amino acids. Clones were sequenced by immunoSEQ multiplex PCR, and TCRdb holds only the in-frame ones, with some missing. Of tens of thousands of clones listed, 72% were seen once; the top ten hold 12%. The unexposed donors gave CD4+ T cells in about 2011-2019, prior to COVID-19. The cells were cultured for under twelve days before CD4+ T cells were isolated.

The sequence was obtained from a human donor in good health. Sequences were obtained from CD4+ T cells from PBMCs, cultured in vitro. This chain connects TRBV6-2 or TRBV6-3 to TRBJ1-5; D remains ambiguous. CDR3 in DNA: TGTGCCAGCAGTTACAGCCCTAGCAATCAGCCCCAGCATTTT. This gives the protein CASSYSPSNQPQHF.